This is a list of T cell receptor beta chains from one sample in a study of blood T cell repertoires in COVID-19. Clones were read by immunoSEQ multiplex PCR, and TCRdb kept only the in-frame ones, dropping some. The repertoire holds some 120,000 clones, with approximately 82% as singletons. Input material: peripheral blood. Source of these receptors: an older man with active or convalescent COVID-19. Both conserved end residues are part of each CDR3. Each record gives: J gene, D gene, V gene, clone size, CDR3 protein, CDR3 DNA. The D gene is left open where the match is weak. The listing skips clone size in some rows; elsewhere it reads once, few, many or a size class.

J: TRBJ1-5
D: TRBD1
V: TRBV6-6
size: few
CDR3: CASSYSGQSNQPQHF
DNA: TGTGCCAGCAGTTACTCGGGACAGAGCAATCAGCCCCAGCATTTT

J: TRBJ2-5
D: TRBD1
V: TRBV7-2
size: .
CDR3: CASSPPRTGSETQYF
DNA: TGTGCCAGCAGCCCCCCTCGGACAGGGTCAGAGACCCAGTACTTC

J: TRBJ1-5
D: .
V: TRBV24-1
size: .
CDR3: CATSDPVVSNQPQHF
DNA: TGTGCCACCAGTGATCCGGTCGTTAGCAATCAGCCCCAGCATTTT

J: TRBJ1-6
D: .
V: TRBV7-2
size: .
CDR3: CASSPRTDSPLHF
DNA: TGTGCCAGCAGCCCTCGGACAGATTCACCCCTCCACTTT

J: TRBJ1-2
D: .
V: TRBV3-1/TRBV3-2
size: once
CDR3: CASSPWGQANYGYTF
DNA: TGTGCCAGCAGCCCCTGGGGCCAAGCTAACTATGGCTACACCTTC

J: TRBJ2-2
D: TRBD1
V: TRBV6-5
size: .
CDR3: CASSSPRQGSTGELFF
DNA: TGTGCCAGCAGTTCCCCCAGACAGGGGAGCACCGGGGAGCTGTTTTTT

J: TRBJ1-2
D: .
V: TRBV7-2
size: .
CDR3: CASSFNRGWGGYTF
DNA: TGTGCCAGCAGCTTCAATAGGGGATGGGGTGGCTACACCTTC

J: TRBJ1-1
D: .
V: TRBV10-3
size: .
CDR3: CAINEPGVGMNTEAFF
DNA: TGTGCCATCAACGAACCAGGGGTGGGCATGAACACTGAAGCTTTCTTT

J: TRBJ1-2
D: TRBD1
V: TRBV2
size: few
CDR3: CASSEGQGRGGYTF
DNA: TGTGCCAGCAGTGAAGGACAGGGAAGAGGAGGCTACACCTTC

J: TRBJ1-6
D: .
V: TRBV3-1/TRBV3-2
size: .
CDR3: CASSPQGSSYNSPLHF
DNA: TGTGCCAGCAGCCCCCAGGGGAGCTCCTATAATTCACCCCTCCACTTT

J: TRBJ1-3
D: .
V: TRBV7-2
size: .
CDR3: CASSLGGGGNTIYF
DNA: TGTGCCAGCAGCTTAGGCGGAGGCGGAAACACCATATATTTT

J: TRBJ2-5
D: TRBD2
V: TRBV7-9
size: .
CDR3: CASSLILAGGETQYF
DNA: TGTGCCAGCAGCTTAATACTAGCGGGGGGCGAGACCCAGTACTTC

J: TRBJ1-2
D: TRBD1
V: TRBV9
size: .
CDR3: CASSGGTGEGGYTF
DNA: TGTGCCAGCAGCGGGGGGACAGGGGAGGGTGGCTACACCTTC

J: TRBJ2-7
D: .
V: TRBV7-9
size: .
CDR3: CASSLARVEEQYF
DNA: TGTGCCAGCAGCTTAGCCAGGGTGGAGGAGCAGTACTTC